This TCR beta chain comes out of a study of cytomegalovirus exposure and HLA in healthy donors. Study-level results: In a later analysis, a missense DCLRE1C variant was linked to TCR beta V- and J-gene trimming. TCR beta sequences reportedly predicted most subjects' HLA-A and HLA-B alleles accurately.

Both 60 Vbeta primers and 13 Jbeta primers went into the PCR. The method was immunoSEQ multiplex PCR; TCRdb's version includes in-frame clones alone and lacks a portion of them. This sample has about 180,000 clones, with more than 60% found just once. A word on this clone: What it recognizes is unknown.

V lost 0 bases and J lost 4, with 4 bases in between. The CDR3 is 12 amino acids. Per the germline V gene, CDR1 is SEHNR and CDR2 is FQNEAQ (reference sequence). V gene TRBV7-9 combines with J gene TRBJ2-7; D gene unclear. Material: PBMCs. This sequence was found in a woman younger than 45 in good health and CMV-seropositive. The CDR3 sequence: CASSLARYEQYF. The DNA of the CDR3 is TGTGCCAGCAGCTTAGCCCGGTACGAGCAGTACTTC.